The TCR beta chain under discussion was sequenced for a study of Ad26.COV2.S vaccination and SARS-CoV-2 variants. About the study: Ad26.COV2.S shots went into the muscle once or twice, 56 days apart.

Assay: immunoSEQ multiplex PCR; the TCRdb copy retains only in-frame clones and omits some. The table has about 480,000 clones, approximately 90% seen once. Treatment meaning: some 19 received Ad26.COV2.S at low or high dose, single or two shots; roughly five received placebo; per-sample allocation not given. Sampling occurred on day 63 after the first vaccine or placebo injection. Trimming cost V 4 bases and J 8 bases; bases outside gene matches: 7. The CDR3 is 13 amino acids. The germline gives CDR1 GTSNPN, CDR2 SVGIG (reference sequence). Sequenced here: peripheral blood, sampled in a trial of Ad26.COV2.S vaccine versus placebo. The origin of this receptor is a person aged 18 to 59 who received the Ad26.COV2.S COVID-19 vaccine or a placebo. The chain employs TRBV30 and TRBJ1-2; 10 nucleotides align to TRBD1. The CDR3, as DNA: TGTGCCTGGACCGGGACAGGGGTACAGGGCTACACCTTC. Its translation: CAWTGTGVQGYTF.